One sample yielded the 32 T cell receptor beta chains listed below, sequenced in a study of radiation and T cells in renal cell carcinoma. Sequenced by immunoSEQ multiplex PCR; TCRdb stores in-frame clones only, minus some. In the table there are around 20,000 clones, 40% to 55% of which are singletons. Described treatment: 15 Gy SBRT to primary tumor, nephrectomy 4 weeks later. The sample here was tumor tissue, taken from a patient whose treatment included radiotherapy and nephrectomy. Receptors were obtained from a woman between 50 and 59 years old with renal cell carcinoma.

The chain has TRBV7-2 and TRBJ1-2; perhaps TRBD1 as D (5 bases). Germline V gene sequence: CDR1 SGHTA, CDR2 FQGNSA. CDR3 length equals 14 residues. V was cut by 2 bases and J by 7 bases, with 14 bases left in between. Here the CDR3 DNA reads TGTGCCAGCAGCTTACCCGGGGCTGTGGGTGGCTACACCTTC. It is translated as CASSLPGAVGGYTF.

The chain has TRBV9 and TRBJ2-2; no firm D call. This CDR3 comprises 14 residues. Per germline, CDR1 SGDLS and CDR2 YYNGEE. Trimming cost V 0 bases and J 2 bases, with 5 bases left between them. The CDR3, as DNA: TGTGCCAGCAGCGTAGCACCTAACACCGGGGAGCTGTTTTTT. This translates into CASSVAPNTGELFF.

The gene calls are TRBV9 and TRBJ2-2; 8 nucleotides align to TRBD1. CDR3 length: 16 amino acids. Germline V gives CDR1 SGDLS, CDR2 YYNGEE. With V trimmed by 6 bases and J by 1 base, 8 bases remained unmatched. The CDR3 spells CASNLGDRRNTGELFF. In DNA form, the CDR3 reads TGTGCCAGCAATCTCGGGGACAGGAGGAACACCGGGGAGCTGTTTTTT. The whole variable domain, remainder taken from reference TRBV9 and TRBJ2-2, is DSGVTQTPKHLITATGQRVTLRCSPRSGDLSVYWYQQSLDQGLQFLIQYYNGEERAKGNILERFSAQQFPDLHSELNLSSLELGDSALYFCASNLGDRRNTGELFFGEGSRLTVL.

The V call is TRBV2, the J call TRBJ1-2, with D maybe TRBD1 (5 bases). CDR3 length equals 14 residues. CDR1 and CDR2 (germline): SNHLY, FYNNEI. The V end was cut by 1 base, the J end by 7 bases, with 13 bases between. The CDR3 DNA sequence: TGTGCCAGCAGTGAAGTTGCAGGGCGGCTTGGCTACACCTTC. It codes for CASSEVAGRLGYTF.

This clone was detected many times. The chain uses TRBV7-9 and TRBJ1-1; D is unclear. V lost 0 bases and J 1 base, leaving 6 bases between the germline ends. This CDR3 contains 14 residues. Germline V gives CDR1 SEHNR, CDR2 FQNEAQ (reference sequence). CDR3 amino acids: CASSLAGWNTEAFF. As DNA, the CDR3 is TGTGCCAGCAGCTTAGCGGGGTGGAACACTGAAGCTTTCTTT. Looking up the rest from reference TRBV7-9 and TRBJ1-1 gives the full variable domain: DTGVSQNPRHKITKRGQNVTFRCDPISEHNRLYWYRQTLGQGPEFLTYFQNEAQLEKSRLLSDRFSAERPKGSFSTLEIQRTEQGDSAMYLCASSLAGWNTEAFFGQGTRLTVV.

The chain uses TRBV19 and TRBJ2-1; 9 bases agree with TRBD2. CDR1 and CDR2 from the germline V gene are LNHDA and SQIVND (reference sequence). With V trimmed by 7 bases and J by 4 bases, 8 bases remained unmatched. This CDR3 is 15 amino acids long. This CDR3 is CASTPAGGEYNEQFF. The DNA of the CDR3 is TGTGCCAGTACCCCAGCGGGGGGTGAGTACAATGAGCAGTTCTTC.

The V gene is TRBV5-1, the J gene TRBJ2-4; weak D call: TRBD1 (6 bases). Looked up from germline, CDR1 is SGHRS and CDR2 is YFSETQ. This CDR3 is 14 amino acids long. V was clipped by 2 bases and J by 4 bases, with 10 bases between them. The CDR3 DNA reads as TGCGCCAGCAGCTTTGGAACAGGGAAAAACATTCAGTACTTC. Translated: CASSFGTGKNIQYF.

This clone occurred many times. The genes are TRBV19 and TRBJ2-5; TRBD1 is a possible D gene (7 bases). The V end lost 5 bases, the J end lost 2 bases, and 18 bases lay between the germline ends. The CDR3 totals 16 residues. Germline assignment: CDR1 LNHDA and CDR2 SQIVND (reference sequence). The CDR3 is CASSLRGQHTQETQYF. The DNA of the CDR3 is TGTGCCAGTAGTCTGCGGGGACAGCATACTCAAGAGACCCAGTACTTC.

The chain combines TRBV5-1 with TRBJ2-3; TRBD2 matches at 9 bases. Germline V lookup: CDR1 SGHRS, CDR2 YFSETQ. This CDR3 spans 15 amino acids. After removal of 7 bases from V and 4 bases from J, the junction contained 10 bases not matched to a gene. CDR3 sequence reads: CASSTTGTSPDTQYF. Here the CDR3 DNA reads TGCGCCAGCTCCACGACCGGGACTAGCCCAGATACGCAGTATTTT.

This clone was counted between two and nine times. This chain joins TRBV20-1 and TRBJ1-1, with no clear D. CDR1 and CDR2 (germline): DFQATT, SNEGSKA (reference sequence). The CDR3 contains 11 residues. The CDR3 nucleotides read TGCATACCACGTCGGGACACTGAAGCTTTCTTT. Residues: CIPRRDTEAFF.

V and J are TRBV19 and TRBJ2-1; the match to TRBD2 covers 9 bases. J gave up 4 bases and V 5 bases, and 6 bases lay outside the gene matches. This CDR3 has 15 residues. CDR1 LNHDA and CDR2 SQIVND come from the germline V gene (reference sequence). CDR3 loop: CASSVTSGGYNEQFF. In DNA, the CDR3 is TGTGCCAGTAGTGTGACTAGCGGAGGGTACAATGAGCAGTTCTTC. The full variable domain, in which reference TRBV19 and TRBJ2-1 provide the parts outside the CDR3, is DGGITQSPKYLFRKEGQNVTLSCEQNLNHDAMYWYRQDPGQGLRLIYYSQIVNDFQKGDIAEGYSVSREKKESFPLTVTSAQKNPTAFYLCASSVTSGGYNEQFFGPGTRLTVL.

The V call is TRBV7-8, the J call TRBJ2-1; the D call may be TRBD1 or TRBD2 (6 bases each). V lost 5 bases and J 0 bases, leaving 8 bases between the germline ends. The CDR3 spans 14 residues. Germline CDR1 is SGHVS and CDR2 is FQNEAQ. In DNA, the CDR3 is TGTGCCAGCAGCAAGGGGGGCTCCTACAATGAGCAGTTCTTC. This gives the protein CASSKGGSYNEQFF.

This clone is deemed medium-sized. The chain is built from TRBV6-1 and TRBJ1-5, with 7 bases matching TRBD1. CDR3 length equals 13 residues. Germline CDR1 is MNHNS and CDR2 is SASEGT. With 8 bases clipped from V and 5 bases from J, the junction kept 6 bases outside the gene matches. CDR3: CASSRGLDQPQHF. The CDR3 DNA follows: TGTGCCAGCTCTAGGGGGCTAGATCAGCCCCAGCATTTT.

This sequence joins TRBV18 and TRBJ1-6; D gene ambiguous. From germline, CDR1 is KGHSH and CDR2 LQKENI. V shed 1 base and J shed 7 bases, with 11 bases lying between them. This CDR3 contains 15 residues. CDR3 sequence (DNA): TGTGCCAGCTCACCACGGGCCGAGCACAATTCACCCCTCCACTTT. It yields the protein CASSPRAEHNSPLHF.

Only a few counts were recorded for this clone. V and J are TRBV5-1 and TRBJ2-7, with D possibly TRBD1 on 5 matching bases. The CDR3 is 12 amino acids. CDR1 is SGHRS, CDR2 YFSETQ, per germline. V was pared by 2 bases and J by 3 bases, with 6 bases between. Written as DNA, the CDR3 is TGCGCCAGCAGCTTCGACAGCTACGAGCAGTACTTC. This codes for CASSFDSYEQYF.

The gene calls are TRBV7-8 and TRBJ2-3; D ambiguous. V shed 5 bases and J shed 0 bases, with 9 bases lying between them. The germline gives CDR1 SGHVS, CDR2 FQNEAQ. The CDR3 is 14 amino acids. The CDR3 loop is CASSEVASTDTQYF. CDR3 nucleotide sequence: TGTGCCAGCAGCGAAGTGGCCAGCACAGATACGCAGTATTTT. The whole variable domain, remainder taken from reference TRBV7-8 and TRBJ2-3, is GAGVSQSPRYKVAKRGQDVALRCDPISGHVSLFWYQQALGQGPEFLTYFQNEAQLDKSGLPSDRFFAERPEGSVSTLKIQRTQQEDSAVYLCASSEVASTDTQYFGPGTRLTVL.

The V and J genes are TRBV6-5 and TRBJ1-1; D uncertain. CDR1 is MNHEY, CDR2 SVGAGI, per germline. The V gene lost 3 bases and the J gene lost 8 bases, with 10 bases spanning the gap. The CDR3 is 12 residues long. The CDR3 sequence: CASSYRVGEAFF. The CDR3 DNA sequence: TGTGCCAGCAGTTATCGGGTTGGCGAAGCTTTCTTT.

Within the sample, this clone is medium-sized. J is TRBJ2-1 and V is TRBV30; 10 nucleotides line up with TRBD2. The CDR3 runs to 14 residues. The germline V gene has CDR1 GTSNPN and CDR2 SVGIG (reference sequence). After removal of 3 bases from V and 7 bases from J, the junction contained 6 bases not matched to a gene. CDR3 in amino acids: CAWSERGGLNEQFF. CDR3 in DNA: TGTGCCTGGAGCGAGCGGGGGGGCCTAAATGAGCAGTTCTTC. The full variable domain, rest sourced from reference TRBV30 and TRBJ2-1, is SQTIHQWPATLVQPVGSPLSLECTVEGTSNPNLYWYRQAAGRGLQLLFYSVGIGQISSEVPQNLSASRPQDRQFILSSKKLLLSDSGFYLCAWSERGGLNEQFFGPGTRLTVL.

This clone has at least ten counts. The CDR3 DNA reads TGTGCCAGCAGCTTAAGCTGGAACAGCAATCAGCCCCAGCATTTT. Translated: CASSLSWNSNQPQHF. The V call is TRBV7-9, the J call TRBJ1-5, with no clear D. CDR3 length: 15 amino acids. Trimming removed 2 bases from V and 1 base from J, with 9 bases in between. Germline V gene data show CDR1 as SEHNR and CDR2 as FQNEAQ (reference sequence). The entire variable domain, with the rest obtained from reference TRBV7-9 and TRBJ1-5, is as follows: DTGVSQNPRHKITKRGQNVTFRCDPISEHNRLYWYRQTLGQGPEFLTYFQNEAQLEKSRLLSDRFSAERPKGSFSTLEIQRTEQGDSAMYLCASSLSWNSNQPQHFGDGTRLSIL.

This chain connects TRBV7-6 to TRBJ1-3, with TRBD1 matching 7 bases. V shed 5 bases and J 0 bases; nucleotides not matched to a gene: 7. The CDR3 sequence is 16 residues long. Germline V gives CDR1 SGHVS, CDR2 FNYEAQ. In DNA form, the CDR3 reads TGTGCCAGCAGCGCGGGACAGCCTTTCTCTGGAAACACCATATATTTT. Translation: CASSAGQPFSGNTIYF.

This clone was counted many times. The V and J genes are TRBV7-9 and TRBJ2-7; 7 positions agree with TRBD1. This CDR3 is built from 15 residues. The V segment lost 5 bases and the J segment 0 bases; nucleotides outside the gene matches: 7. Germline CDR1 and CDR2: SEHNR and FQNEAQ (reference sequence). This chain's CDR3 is CASSQDRNLSYEQYF. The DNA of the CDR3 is TGTGCCAGCAGCCAGGACAGGAACCTCTCCTACGAGCAGTACTTC.

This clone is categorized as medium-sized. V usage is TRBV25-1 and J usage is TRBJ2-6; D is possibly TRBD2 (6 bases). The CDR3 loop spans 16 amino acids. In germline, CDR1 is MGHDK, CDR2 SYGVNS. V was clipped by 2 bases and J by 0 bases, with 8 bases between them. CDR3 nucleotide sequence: TGTGCCAGCAGTGAAGGGACTTACTCTGGGGCCAACGTCCTGACTTTC. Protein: CASSEGTYSGANVLTF.

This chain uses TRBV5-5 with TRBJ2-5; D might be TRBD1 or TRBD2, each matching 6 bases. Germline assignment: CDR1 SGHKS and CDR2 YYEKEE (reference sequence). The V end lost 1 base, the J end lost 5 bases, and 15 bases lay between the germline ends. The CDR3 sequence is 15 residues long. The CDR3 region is CASSLYGGEGETQYF. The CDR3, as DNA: TGTGCCAGCAGCTTGTACGGGGGCGAGGGGGAGACCCAGTACTTC.

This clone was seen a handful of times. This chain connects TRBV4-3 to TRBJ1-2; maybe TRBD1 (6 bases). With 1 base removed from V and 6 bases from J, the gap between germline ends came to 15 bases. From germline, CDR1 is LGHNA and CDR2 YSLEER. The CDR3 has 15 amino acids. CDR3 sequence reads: CASSQGVGAVNGYTF. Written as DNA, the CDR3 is TGCGCCAGCAGCCAAGGGGTGGGGGCCGTGAATGGCTACACCTTC.

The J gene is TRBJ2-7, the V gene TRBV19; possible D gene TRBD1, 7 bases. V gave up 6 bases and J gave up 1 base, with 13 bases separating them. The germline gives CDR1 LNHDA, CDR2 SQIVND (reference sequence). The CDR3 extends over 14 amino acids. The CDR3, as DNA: TGTGCCAGTAGCAGGGCGGGACAGTCCTACGAGCAGTACTTC. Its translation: CASSRAGQSYEQYF.

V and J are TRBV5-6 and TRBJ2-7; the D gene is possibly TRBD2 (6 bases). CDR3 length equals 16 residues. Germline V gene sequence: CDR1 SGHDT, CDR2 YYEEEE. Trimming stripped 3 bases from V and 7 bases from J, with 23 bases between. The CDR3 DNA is TGTGCCAGCAGCTCCGAAGGTGGGACTCTCCTACGAGAGCAGTACTTC. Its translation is CASSSEGGTLLREQYF.

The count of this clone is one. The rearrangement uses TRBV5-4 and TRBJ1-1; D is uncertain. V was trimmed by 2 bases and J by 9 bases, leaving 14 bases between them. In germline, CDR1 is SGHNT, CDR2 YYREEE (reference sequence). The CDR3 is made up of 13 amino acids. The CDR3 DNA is TGTGCCAGCAGCTTAGGGCTCGGGCGACAAGCTTTCTTT. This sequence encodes CASSLGLGRQAFF.

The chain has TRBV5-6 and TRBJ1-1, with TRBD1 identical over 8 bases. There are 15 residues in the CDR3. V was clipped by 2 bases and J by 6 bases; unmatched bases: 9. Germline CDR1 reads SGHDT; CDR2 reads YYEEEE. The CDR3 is CASSLSGGMISEAFF. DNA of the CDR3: TGTGCCAGCAGCTTATCAGGGGGCATGATCTCTGAAGCTTTCTTT. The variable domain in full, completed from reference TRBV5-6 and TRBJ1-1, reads DAGVTQSPTHLIKTRGQQVTLRCSPKSGHDTVSWYQQALGQGPQFIFQYYEEEERQRGNFPDRFSGHQFPNYSSELNVNALLLGDSALYLCASSLSGGMISEAFFGQGTRLTVV.

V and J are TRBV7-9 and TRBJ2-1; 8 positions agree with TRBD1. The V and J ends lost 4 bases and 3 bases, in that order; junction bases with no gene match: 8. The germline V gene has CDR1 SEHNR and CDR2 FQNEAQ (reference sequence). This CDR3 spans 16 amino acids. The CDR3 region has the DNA TGTGCCAGCAGCTCACAGGGGGGAGTAAGCTACAATGAGCAGTTCTTC. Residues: CASSSQGGVSYNEQFF.

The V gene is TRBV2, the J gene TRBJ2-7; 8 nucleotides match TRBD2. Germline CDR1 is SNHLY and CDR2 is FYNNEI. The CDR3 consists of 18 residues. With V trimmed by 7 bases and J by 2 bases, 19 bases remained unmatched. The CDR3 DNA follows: TGTGCCAGCAATTTTCAGGGCAGCAGCGGGGGATTACCCTACGAGCAGTACTTC. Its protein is CASNFQGSSGGLPYEQYF.

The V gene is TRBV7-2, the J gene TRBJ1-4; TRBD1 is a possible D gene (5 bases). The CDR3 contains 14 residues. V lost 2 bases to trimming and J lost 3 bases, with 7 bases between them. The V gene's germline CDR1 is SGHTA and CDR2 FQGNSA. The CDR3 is CASSLSRANEKLFF. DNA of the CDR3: TGTGCCAGCAGCTTATCCAGGGCTAATGAAAAACTGTTTTTT.

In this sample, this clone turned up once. This CDR3 reads CASSVGSGEETQYF. CDR3 in DNA: TGTGCCAGCAGCGTAGGGAGCGGGGAAGAGACCCAGTACTTC. The chain joins TRBV9 to TRBJ2-5, with 7 bases identical to TRBD2. This CDR3 is built from 14 residues. CDR1 and CDR2 from the germline V gene are SGDLS and YYNGEE. The V and J ends lost 0 bases and 3 bases, in that order; junction bases with no gene match: 2.